The present T cell receptor beta chain was sequenced within a study of response to subunit inactivated influenza vaccine. TCRdb processed the RT-PCR reads anew with MiXCR; each CDR3 protein has one entry. This sample has around 790,000 distinct CDR3 sequences, with around 20% found just once. This clonotype turned up a few times. Antigen specificity is unknown. The CDR3 sequence is 16 residues long. The trim removed 4 bases at V and 0 bases at J, leaving 6 bases unmatched. Germline V gives CDR1 SGHRS, CDR2 YFSETQ. Study-wide findings and caveats: Authors suggested seasonal influenza vaccinations each recruit few new T cells.

The TCR originated in a man aged 45-65 years who received an inactivated influenza vaccine. The material was PBMCs from blood, obtained roughly 5 days after vaccination. The chain has TRBV5-1 and TRBJ2-2; 7 nucleotides align to TRBD1. The CDR3 DNA reads as TGCGCCAGCAGCAAGACCGGGACAGCGAACACCGGGGAGCTGTTTTTT. It specifies CASSKTGTANTGELFF.